This TCR beta chain was observed in a study of blood T cell repertoires in COVID-19. Some clones are missing from TCRdb's copy, which holds only in-frame ones; the method was immunoSEQ multiplex PCR. This sample has some 65,000 clones; 88% occur once, and the top ten carry approximately 17%. CDR3 length: 16 residues. Trimming cost V 6 bases and J 0 bases, with 16 bases left between them. Germline V CDR1 and CDR2: MNHEY, SMNVEV (reference sequence). The receptor was isolated from a woman older than 75 with active COVID-19. V usage is TRBV27 and J usage is TRBJ2-3; D perhaps matches TRBD2 (7 bases). The sample was peripheral blood. In nucleotides, the CDR3 is TGTGCCAGCAGAGCAGGGACGGGGGGCAGCACAGATACGCAGTATTTT. Its translation is CASRAGTGGSTDTQYF.